This entry lists 24 T cell receptor beta chains sequenced from one sample in a study of blood T cell repertoires in COVID-19 (dated by TCRdb to the early 2020s). Libraries were constructed by the immunoSEQ multiplex PCR assay. In its TCRdb copy, this immuneACCESS table keeps in-frame sequences only and misses some clones. Where compared with another copy, unresolved V genes explain less than half of these, and the others have no known cause. Counted in this sample were roughly 40,000 clones; about 85% of them appeared once. 30% to 35% of the sample comes from the top ten. The specimen was peripheral blood. Receptors were obtained from an elderly woman with acute or convalescent COVID-19.

The V gene is TRBV30, the J gene TRBJ1-1; 8 positions match TRBD1. CDR1 and CDR2 from the germline V gene are GTSNPN and SVGIG (reference sequence). The CDR3 covers 14 residues. V was clipped by 0 bases and J by 4 bases; unmatched bases: 4. DNA for the CDR3: TGTGCCTGGAGTGTATCAACAGGGGGCACTGAAGCTTTCTTT. Translation: CAWSVSTGGTEAFF.

This clone appeared a few times. The rearrangement joins TRBV11-3 to TRBJ1-1; 7 bases agree with TRBD1. Unmatched junction bases numbered 4, after V lost 6 bases and J lost 0 bases. The CDR3 consists of 14 residues. In germline, CDR1 is SGHNT, CDR2 YENEEA. CDR3: CASSRDSVNTEAFF. As DNA, the CDR3 is TGTGCCAGCAGTCGGGACAGTGTGAACACTGAAGCTTTCTTT. The full variable domain, in which reference TRBV11-3 and TRBJ1-1 provide the parts outside the CDR3, is EAGVVQSPRYKIIEKKQPVAFWCNPISGHNTLYWYLQNLGQGPELLIRYENEEAVDDSQLPKDRFSAERLKGVDSTLKIQPAELGDSAVYLCASSRDSVNTEAFFGQGTRLTVV.

This clone was recorded once. The rearrangement joins TRBV12-3 or TRBV12-4 to TRBJ2-5, with TRBD1 as a possible D gene (5 bases). CDR3 size: 12 residues. V lost 3 bases to trimming and J lost 5 bases, with 7 bases between them. The CDR3 loop is CASSFQGETQYF. The CDR3 DNA reads TGTGCCAGCAGTTTTCAGGGTGAGACCCAGTACTTC.

The chain employs TRBV19 and TRBJ1-5; unclear D gene. The germline gives CDR1 LNHDA, CDR2 SQIVND (reference sequence). V was clipped by 5 bases and J by 0 bases, with 11 bases between them. The CDR3 covers 15 residues. The CDR3 protein is CASSQDLYSNQPQHF. Here the CDR3 DNA reads TGTGCCAGTAGTCAGGACTTGTATAGCAATCAGCCCCAGCATTTT.

The V call is TRBV27, the J call TRBJ2-7, with 7 bases aligning to TRBD1. Germline V lookup: CDR1 MNHEY, CDR2 SMNVEV (reference sequence). Unmatched junction bases numbered 8, after V lost 6 bases and J lost 0 bases. This CDR3 is built from 15 residues. The CDR3 DNA sequence: TGTGCCAGCAGCTTCGGGACAGAGGCCTCCTACGAGCAGTACTTC. This codes for CASSFGTEASYEQYF.

The V gene is TRBV18, the J gene TRBJ1-1, with a tentative D call TRBD1 (5 bases). The CDR3 contains 15 residues. The germline V gene encodes CDR1 KGHSH and CDR2 LQKENI. V lost 5 bases, J lost 0 bases, and 13 bases lay in between. The CDR3 nucleotides read TGTGCCAGCTCATGGGAGGGCAGGGTGAACACTGAAGCTTTCTTT. Amino acid sequence: CASSWEGRVNTEAFF. Full variable domain (missing parts from reference TRBV18 and TRBJ1-1): NAGVMQNPRHLVRRRGQEARLRCSPMKGHSHVYWYRQLPEEGLKFMVYLQKENIIDESGMPKERFSAEFPKEGPSILRIQQVVRGDSAAYFCASSWEGRVNTEAFFGQGTRLTVV.

The V call is TRBV15, the J call TRBJ2-5; 10 nucleotides align to TRBD2. CDR3 length: 18 residues. Germline V lookup: CDR1 LNHNV, CDR2 YYDKDF (reference sequence). V shed 3 bases and J 4 bases; nucleotides not matched to a gene: 14. CDR3 DNA sequence: TGTGCCACCAGCAGTAAAAGGGGGCTAGCGGGAGTTTTAGAGACCCAGTACTTC. Translating gives CATSSKRGLAGVLETQYF.

This clone showed up just a few times. The rearrangement uses TRBV11-2 and TRBJ1-6, with TRBD1 as a possible D gene (5 bases). The germline V gene encodes CDR1 SGHAT and CDR2 FQNNGV. The germline V and J ends were trimmed by 5 bases and 11 bases, with 16 bases remaining between them. CDR3 size: 14 residues. Here the CDR3 DNA reads TGTGCCAGCAGCCAAGGGGTGGTAGCCGCACCCCTCCACTTT. Residues: CASSQGVVAAPLHF.

This clone has a single count. This chain uses TRBV5-1 with TRBJ1-5; D is ambiguous. The germline gives CDR1 SGHRS, CDR2 YFSETQ. Deletions cut 0 bases from V and 4 bases from J, with 5 bases between. This CDR3 has 13 residues. The CDR3 DNA follows: TGCGCCAGCAGCTTGGACACAAATCAGCCCCAGCATTTT. It codes for CASSLDTNQPQHF.

The CDR3 loop reads CASMDNDRANTGELFF. CDR3 nucleotides: TGTGCCAGCATGGACAACGACAGAGCGAACACCGGGGAGCTGTTTTTT. The chain has TRBV13 and TRBJ2-2, with a possible D match to TRBD1 (5 bases). This CDR3 has 16 amino acids. V dropped 7 bases and J dropped 0 bases, with 15 bases sitting between them. Germline V lookup: CDR1 PRHDT, CDR2 FYEKMQ (reference sequence).

V gene TRBV11-2 combines with J gene TRBJ1-1; D may be TRBD1 (5 bases). Germline V gene sequence: CDR1 SGHAT, CDR2 FQNNGV. The CDR3 loop spans 13 amino acids. Trimming cost V 6 bases and J 2 bases, with 10 bases left between them. The CDR3 sequence: CASSYDRNTEAFF. The DNA for the CDR3 is TGTGCCAGCAGTTACGACAGAAACACTGAAGCTTTCTTT.

The rearrangement uses TRBV18 and TRBJ2-2; tentative D call: TRBD1 (5 bases). V was clipped by 2 bases and J by 7 bases, with 11 bases between them. CDR1 KGHSH and CDR2 LQKENI come from the germline V gene. The CDR3 sequence is 14 residues long. The CDR3 DNA reads TGTGCCAGCTCACCAAGGGCGCAGGGCGGGGAGCTGTTTTTT. As protein: CASSPRAQGGELFF.

The J gene is TRBJ2-1, the V gene TRBV4-1; 7 nucleotides align to TRBD2. CDR1 is MGHRA, CDR2 YSYEKL, per germline. Germline trimming cut 1 base from V and 2 bases from J; bases unmatched to any gene: 2. This CDR3 region has 15 residues. The CDR3 reads CASSQGSGTYNEQFF. The DNA for the CDR3 is TGCGCCAGCAGCCAAGGCAGCGGGACCTACAATGAGCAGTTCTTC.

The chain couples TRBV27 to TRBJ2-7; 15 bases map to TRBD2. Germline V gene data show CDR1 as MNHEY and CDR2 as SMNVEV (reference sequence). V lost 5 bases to trimming and J lost 6 bases; unmatched junction nucleotides: 20. The CDR3 totals 20 residues. The CDR3 bases are TGTGCCAGCAGTCTCCGAACCGGGACTAGCGGGAGGCCTGAGGGGTTCGAGCAGTACTTC. This sequence encodes CASSLRTGTSGRPEGFEQYF.

V is TRBV3-1 (or the pseudogene TRBV3-2) and J is TRBJ2-2, with unresolved D. The CDR3 is 12 residues long. The germline V gene has CDR1 LGHDT and CDR2 YNNKEL (reference sequence). V was cut by 4 bases and J by 7 bases, with 7 bases left in between. The CDR3 spells CASSRRHGELFF. In DNA form, the CDR3 reads TGTGCCAGCAGCCGCAGACACGGGGAGCTGTTTTTT.

This clone occurred many times. J is TRBJ2-7 and V is TRBV2, with TRBD2 matching over 8 bases. This CDR3 comprises 16 residues. The germline CDR1 and CDR2 sequences are SNHLY and FYNNEI. J lost 0 bases, V lost 8 bases, and 12 bases had no gene match. CDR3 nucleotide sequence: TGTGCCAGCTGTGGGGGGGACCGGGGGGGCTCCTACGAGCAGTACTTC. Translated, it gives CASCGGDRGGSYEQYF.

CDR3 nucleotide sequence: TGTGCCAGCAGCTTAGTATTTGCGGGGTACGAGCAGTACTTC. Protein: CASSLVFAGYEQYF. V usage is TRBV7-2 and J usage is TRBJ2-7; possibly TRBD2 for D (6 bases). Germline V lookup: CDR1 SGHTA, CDR2 FQGNSA. With 1 base removed from V and 4 bases from J, the gap between germline ends came to 11 bases. There are 14 residues in the CDR3.

This clone was counted a few times. This chain uses TRBV27 with TRBJ1-5; the D gene is possibly TRBD1 (5 bases). CDR3 length equals 15 residues. Trimming stripped 8 bases from V and 1 base from J, with 15 bases between. From germline, CDR1 is MNHEY and CDR2 SMNVEV (reference sequence). CDR3 nucleotides: TGTGCCAGCTCGCGGGGGGAGTTAAGCAATCAGCCCCAGCATTTT. Encoded protein: CASSRGELSNQPQHF.

The chain combines TRBV18 with TRBJ2-2; 9 bases fit TRBD1. Per germline, CDR1 KGHSH and CDR2 LQKENI. V shed 6 bases and J 4 bases; nucleotides not matched to a gene: 6. The CDR3 totals 15 residues. CDR3 sequence reads: CASSTGTGSTGELFF. The DNA of the CDR3 is TGTGCCAGCTCGACCGGGACAGGGAGCACCGGGGAGCTGTTTTTT. The whole variable domain, remainder taken from reference TRBV18 and TRBJ2-2, is NAGVMQNPRHLVRRRGQEARLRCSPMKGHSHVYWYRQLPEEGLKFMVYLQKENIIDESGMPKERFSAEFPKEGPSILRIQQVVRGDSAAYFCASSTGTGSTGELFFGEGSRLTVL.

This clone came up once. The chain employs TRBV6-1 and TRBJ2-7; D may be TRBD2 (5 bases). Germline CDR1 MNHNS, CDR2 SASEGT. The CDR3 is made up of 13 amino acids. Trimming stripped 1 base from V and 3 bases from J, with 7 bases between. The CDR3 sequence is CASSEERVYEQYF. For the CDR3, the DNA is TGTGCCAGCAGTGAAGAGAGGGTCTACGAGCAGTACTTC.

This chain uses TRBV28 with TRBJ1-2, with D maybe TRBD1 (5 bases). Germline-derived CDR1 and CDR2 are MDHEN and SYDVKM. V lost 8 bases and J 2 bases, leaving 15 bases between the germline ends. The CDR3 sequence is 14 residues long. The CDR3 is CASLGTRGNYGYTF. The CDR3, as DNA: TGTGCCAGCCTAGGGACTCGGGGGAACTATGGCTACACCTTC.

This clone has only a few counts. The rearrangement joins TRBV7-2 to TRBJ2-7, with D tentatively TRBD2 (5 bases). Germline CDR1 reads SGHTA; CDR2 reads FQGNSA. Trimming left V 5 bases short and J 6 bases short, with 11 bases between. This CDR3 is built from 12 residues. This CDR3 reads CASSPKRSEQYF. CDR3 sequence (DNA): TGTGCCAGCAGCCCCAAGCGGTCCGAGCAGTACTTC.

The CDR3 region has the DNA TGTGCCATAAAGACAGGGAGTACTGAAGCTTTCTTT. It encodes CAIKTGSTEAFF. The chain uses TRBV10-3 and TRBJ1-1, with TRBD1 matching over 7 bases. The V gene end was trimmed by 9 bases and the J gene end by 5 bases; junction bases not matched to a gene: 6. The CDR3 runs 12 residues. Germline CDR1 and CDR2: ENHRY and SYGVKD.

This chain connects TRBV5-1 to TRBJ1-2; 7 bases map to TRBD1. Per germline, CDR1 SGHRS and CDR2 YFSETQ. CDR3 length: 14 amino acids. The V segment lost 4 bases and the J segment 0 bases; nucleotides outside the gene matches: 3. The chain's CDR3 is CASSEGGTNYGYTF. The CDR3 bases are TGCGCCAGCAGCGAAGGGGGCACTAACTATGGCTACACCTTC.